The 32 T cell receptor beta chains in this list originate from one sample, sequenced in a study of tumor-infiltrating lymphocytes in primary liver carcinoma. Starting material of 400 to 600 ng total RNA yielded TCR beta cDNA via a constant-region primer. Generation of the TCR beta libraries relied on three nested multiplex PCR rounds using slightly modified ARM-PCR. A C-beta reverse primer was combined with TRBV1-TRBV30 forward primers in the first two PCR rounds, and each round had 10 cycles. Via MiXCR, TCRdb re-called the multiplex PCR reads, giving one row per CDR3 protein. The sample lists around 21,000 distinct CDR3 sequences, roughly 70% seen once, with 35% to 45% in the top ten. The study co-extracted DNA and RNA from about 20-30 mg of unsorted bulk tissue. The sequenced sample consisted of liver tumor tissue from sampling region 1. Subset: tumor region T1, superior pole. These receptors originate from a man aged 40-50 years with primary liver carcinoma and hepatitis B virus infection.

Points on this clonotype: One end of the junction varies from germline; a read error may be responsible. The chain combines TRBV30 with TRBJ1-2; D may be TRBD1 (5 bases). Germline V CDR1 and CDR2: GTSNPN, SVGIG (reference sequence). The CDR3 spans 14 residues. CDR3 sequence reads: CAWLRIGTNYGYIF. CDR3 sequence (DNA): TGTGCCTGGCTACGAATCGGGACTAACTATGGCTACATCTTC.

With respect to this clonotype: A clone one base away is much larger, so this may be a read error. The genes are TRBV2 and TRBJ2-2; D possibly matches TRBD1 or TRBD2 (6 bases each). The V gene lost 1 base and the J gene lost 7 bases, with 16 bases spanning the gap. The CDR3 runs to 16 residues. CDR1 and CDR2 from the germline V gene are SNHLY and FYNNEI. CDR3 protein: CASSEVGLGAGGELFF. CDR3 nucleotides: TGTGCCAGCAGTGAAGTGGGACTGGGGGCCGGCGGGGAGCTGTTTTTT.

A note on this clonotype: Germline is not matched at one junction end, which may reflect a read error. The chain recombines TRBV4-2 with TRBJ2-3, with D tentatively TRBD1 or TRBD2 (5 bases each). This CDR3 comprises 18 residues. CDR1 is LGHNA, CDR2 YNFKEQ, per germline. DNA for the CDR3: TGTGCCAGCAGCCGAGTGGCGCTTCTAGAGGGAGCGACAGATACGCACTATTTT. This encodes CASSRVALLEGATDTHYF.

On this clonotype itself: Its ends do not fully match the called genes, so a read error is possible. The chain links TRBV30 to TRBJ2-5; no clear D. CDR3 size: 12 residues. Germline V CDR1 and CDR2: GTSNPN, SVGIG (reference sequence). In nucleotides, the CDR3 is TGTGCCTGGAGCGAGAGCCTAGAGACCCAGTGCTTC. It codes for CAWSESLETQCF.

Many counts were recorded for this clonotype. This rearrangement joins TRBV11-2 to TRBJ2-7; D remains unclear. Trimming removed 2 bases from V and 2 bases from J, with 10 bases in between. The CDR3 runs 14 residues. Germline CDR1 SGHAT, CDR2 FQNNGV. In DNA form, the CDR3 reads TGTGCCAGCAGCTTAACTGACACTGCCTACGAGCAGTACTTC. Encoded protein: CASSLTDTAYEQYF.

Notes on this clonotype: A much larger clone lies a single base off, so this may be a read error. The chain has TRBV11-2 and TRBJ2-1, with 7 bases identical to TRBD2. CDR1 is SGHAT, CDR2 FQNNGV, per germline. The length of the CDR3 is 14 residues. J was trimmed by 7 bases and V by 8 bases; bases with no gene match: 11. CDR3 protein: CASCLGGTWNEQFF. Written as DNA, the CDR3 is TGTGCCAGCTGCCTCGGGGGGACGTGGAATGAGCAGTTCTTC.

To note about this clonotype: Germline is not matched at one junction end, which may reflect a read error. The chain joins TRBV2 to TRBJ2-6; D is undetermined. Germline CDR1 and CDR2: SNHLY and FYNNEI. The CDR3 runs 10 residues. The CDR3 sequence: CASMGNVLIF. The CDR3 DNA follows: TGTGCCAGCATGGGCAACGTCCTGATTTTC.

Of note for this clonotype: One end of the junction does not line up with germline, which may come from a read error. The rearrangement joins TRBV20-1 to TRBJ2-5; D may be TRBD2 (6 bases). CDR3 length: 13 amino acids. Germline loops: CDR1 DFQATT, CDR2 SNEGSKA (reference sequence). The CDR3 sequence is CSQGFHSGETHYF. The CDR3 nucleotides are TGCAGTCAGGGTTTCCACTCGGGAGAGACCCACTATTTC.

In regard to this clonotype: Sequence at one end of the junction differs from germline and may be a read error. CDR3: CARSQSLVEPPYEQYF. As DNA, the CDR3 is TGCGCCAGGAGCCAATCCCTAGTGGAGCCACCTTACGAGCAATACTTC. The chain joins TRBV4-1 to TRBJ2-7; D gene unclear. CDR1 MGHRA and CDR2 YSYEKL come from the germline V gene. The CDR3 is 16 amino acids.

Comment on this clonotype: One end of the junction varies from germline; a read error may be responsible. The chain employs TRBV11-2 and TRBJ2-1, with D unresolved. CDR1 is SGHAT, CDR2 FQNNGV, per germline. The length of the CDR3 is 14 residues. CDR3 residues: CAGSLYRLDSKQFF. For the CDR3, the DNA is TGTGCCGGCAGCTTATACCGGCTAGATAGTAAGCAGTTCTTC.

As regards this clonotype: A read error is likely, as this CDR3 ends without the conserved phenylalanine or tryptophan. This rearrangement joins TRBV11-2 to TRBJ2-5; D possibly corresponds to TRBD2 (6 bases). This CDR3 has 16 amino acids. Germline CDR1 SGHAT, CDR2 FQNNGV. The CDR3 reads CASRQTPGGGKETQYI. The CDR3 nucleotides are TGTGCCAGCAGGCAAACTCCTGGTGGGGGGAAAGAGACTCAGTACATC.

In its sample, this clonotype ranks as medium-sized. This rearrangement joins TRBV12-3 or TRBV12-4 to TRBJ2-7; TRBD2 matches at 13 bases. The trim removed 5 bases at V and 6 bases at J, leaving 10 bases unmatched. CDR3 size: 16 residues. The CDR3 reads CASSPWTSGRVSEQYF. CDR3 nucleotide sequence: TGTGCCAGCAGTCCGTGGACTAGCGGGAGAGTCAGCGAGCAGTACTTC.

V is TRBV29-1 and J is TRBJ2-1, with D possibly matching TRBD2 (5 bases). The CDR3 extends over 13 amino acids. Germline V gene data show CDR1 as SQVTM and CDR2 as ANQGSEA. The CDR3 loop is CSAAPDYYDVQFF. The DNA of the CDR3 is TGCAGTGCCGCGCCTGACTATTACGATGTGCAGTTCTTC.

This clonotype has more than one count but fewer than ten. V and J are TRBV20-1 and TRBJ2-1; 11 nucleotides agree with TRBD2. V lost 0 bases to trimming and J lost 0 bases; unmatched junction nucleotides: 13. This CDR3 region has 20 residues. CDR1 and CDR2 (germline): DFQATT, SNEGSKA (reference sequence). CDR3 protein: CSARDLGTSGGPSSYNEQFF. The CDR3 coding sequence is TGCAGTGCTAGAGATCTTGGTACTAGCGGGGGCCCTAGCTCCTACAATGAGCAGTTCTTC.

This clonotype is termed large (0.1 to 1%). The DNA of the CDR3 is TGTGCCAGCAGCTTAGATGGGCTTAGCGGGAGGTACGAGCAGTACTTC. It yields the protein CASSLDGLSGRYEQYF. The V call is TRBV11-2, the J call TRBJ2-7; 10 positions match TRBD2. The CDR3 sequence is 16 residues long. Germline V gene sequence: CDR1 SGHAT, CDR2 FQNNGV. V was pared by 0 bases and J by 4 bases, with 6 bases of the junction left unmatched.

This clonotype is a singleton in its sample. Since a much larger clone is just one base distant, this may be a read error. The CDR3 is CTSSLDLCQQLKQYF. DNA of the CDR3: TGTACCAGCAGCTTAGATCTTTGCCAACAGCTGAAGCAGTACTTC. The V gene is TRBV11-2, the J gene TRBJ2-7; D is unresolved. The germline CDR1 and CDR2 sequences are SGHAT and FQNNGV. This CDR3 spans 15 amino acids.

Remarks on this clonotype: The germline gene is not matched at one end of the junction; a read error may be the cause. The CDR3 DNA reads as TGTAGCGTCGAGATAGGGAGCACTGAAGCTTTCTTT. It encodes CSVEIGSTEAFF. The V gene is TRBV29-1, the J gene TRBJ1-1; D remains unclear. The CDR3 runs to 12 residues. The germline V gene has CDR1 SQVTM and CDR2 ANQGSEA.

Turning to this clonotype: The conserved final phenylalanine or tryptophan is absent from the CDR3, which likely points to a read error. This chain links TRBV4-2 with TRBJ2-7; 16 bases align to TRBD2. CDR3 length equals 18 residues. Germline V gives CDR1 LGHNA, CDR2 YNFKEQ. CDR3 DNA sequence: TGTACCAGTAGTGGAAAACCGGGACTAGCGGGAGGGCCACACGAGCAGTACTTG. It specifies CTSSGKPGLAGGPHEQYL.

This clonotype appeared once. Relative to the germline gene, one junction end is altered; a read error may explain this. The CDR3 spells CASSLPGQGPETQYF. Here the CDR3 DNA reads TGTGCCAGTAGCTTACCCGGACAGGGACCGGAAACGCAGTATTTT. The V call is TRBV11-2, the J call TRBJ2-3, with TRBD1 matching 8 bases. This CDR3 has 15 residues. Per the germline V gene, CDR1 is SGHAT and CDR2 is FQNNGV.

This clonotype was seen at least ten times. One junction end does not reproduce the germline sequence, and a read error may be involved. This chain joins TRBV7-8 and TRBJ1-1; TRBD1 matches 7 bases. The CDR3 loop spans 15 amino acids. Germline V lookup: CDR1 SGHVS, CDR2 FQNEAQ. CDR3 DNA sequence: TGTGCCAGCAGTTTAGTAACAGGGGCGAACACTGAAGCTTTCTTT. Translated, it gives CASSLVTGANTEAFF.

The chain couples TRBV29-1 to TRBJ1-4; TRBD1 might be the D (5 bases). Germline V gene sequence: CDR1 SQVTM, CDR2 ANQGSEA. The CDR3 extends over 13 amino acids. The CDR3 coding sequence is TGCAGTGCGAGGGGAGAGTCGGGTGAAAAACTGTTTTTT. Translating gives CSARGESGEKLFF.

For this clonotype: The junction departs from the called germline gene at one end, perhaps through a read error. The chain is built from TRBV4-1 and TRBJ2-1; D ambiguous. The CDR3 spans 17 residues. The germline CDR1 and CDR2 sequences are MGHRA and YSYEKL. CDR3 residues: CANSQGLTESSYNEHFF. The CDR3 coding sequence is TGCGCCAACAGCCAAGGGCTAACTGAAAGCTCCTACAATGAGCACTTCTTC.

In the case of this clonotype: A junction boundary mismatches the germline segment, possibly from a read error. The rearrangement links TRBV12-3 or TRBV12-4 to TRBJ1-6; a possible D gene is TRBD1 (5 bases). This CDR3 has 15 residues. The CDR3 protein is CASKVRVHSNSPLHF. The DNA for the CDR3 is TGTGCCAGCAAGGTCAGGGTTCATTCAAATTCACCACTCCACTTT.

A remark on this clonotype: Without the conserved terminal phenylalanine or tryptophan, this CDR3 likely stems from a read error. The DNA is omitted, as the CDR3 cannot be located on it reliably, and the CDR3 follows TCRdb's listing. The rearrangement links TRBV10-3 to TRBJ1-5. The CDR3 sequence runs 14 residues, both termini included. Germline CDR1 ENHRY, CDR2 SYGVKD. CDR3 residues: CAISEYGGDQPQHI.

Notes on this clonotype: At one end, the junction sequence differs from germline, possibly due to a read error. The rearrangement joins TRBV11-3 to TRBJ2-7; perhaps TRBD2 as D (5 bases). Germline V gene lookup returns CDR1 SGHNT and CDR2 YENEEA. The CDR3 is made up of 13 amino acids. In DNA form, the CDR3 reads TGTGCCAGCAGTTTAACACCCAGCGGTGAGCACTACTTC. It is translated as CASSLTPSGEHYF.

A word on this clonotype: The germline gene is not matched at one end of the junction; a read error may be the cause. This rearrangement joins TRBV5-4 to TRBJ1-2; unclear D gene. The CDR3 contains 16 residues. Germline V gives CDR1 SGHNT, CDR2 YYREEE (reference sequence). The CDR3 DNA follows: TGTACCAGCTGCGACGGACCAGAGTTAAAGGACTATGGGTACACCTTC. Translated, it gives CTSCDGPELKDYGYTF.

This clonotype showed up just a few times. Mismatch with germline at one junction end may stem from a read error. This chain connects TRBV4-2 to TRBJ2-7; D is perhaps TRBD2 (6 bases). CDR3 length equals 15 residues. CDR1 LGHNA and CDR2 YNFKEQ come from the germline V gene. The CDR3 sequence is CVSSQKGQGAGEQYF. In DNA form, the CDR3 reads TGTGTCAGCAGCCAAAAGGGGCAGGGTGCGGGGGAGCAGTACTTC.

V gene TRBV5-5 combines with J gene TRBJ2-1; 8 bases fit TRBD1. Germline lookup yields CDR1 SGHKS and CDR2 YYEKEE (reference sequence). The J segment lost 10 bases and the V segment lost 4 bases, leaving 10 bases of the junction unmatched. The CDR3 has 14 amino acids. This CDR3 reads CASSPGQGSYEQFF. CDR3 DNA sequence: TGTGCCAGCAGCCCTGGACAGGGTTCCTACGAGCAGTTCTTC.

This clonotype is labeled as medium-sized. This rearrangement joins TRBV28 to TRBJ1-5; the D is unclear. Germline V gives CDR1 MDHEN, CDR2 SYDVKM. This CDR3 comprises 15 residues. The ends were cut back, 1 base at V and 1 base at J, with 8 bases in the middle. CDR3 region: CASSLSWVSNQPQHF. CDR3 nucleotide sequence: TGTGCCAGCAGTTTATCTTGGGTGAGCAATCAGCCCCAGCATTTT.

As to this clonotype: At one of its ends the junction is not consistent with the germline gene, which may arise from a read error. This chain uses TRBV14 with TRBJ2-4; 7 bases match TRBD1. The CDR3 consists of 14 residues. Germline values: CDR1 SGHDN, CDR2 FVKESK. In DNA, the CDR3 is TGTGCAAGCAGCCACACAGGGGCCAAAAACATTCGGTACTTC. Encoded protein: CASSHTGAKNIRYF.

Concerning this clonotype: Lacking the conserved final phenylalanine or tryptophan, this CDR3 likely reflects a read error. The genes are TRBV4-1 and TRBJ1-3; D gene uncertain. Trimming took off 3 bases at V and 8 bases at J, with 5 bases between the two ends. This CDR3 spans 11 amino acids. Germline V CDR1 and CDR2: MGHRA, YSYEKL. The CDR3: CASSHPDTIYS. The CDR3 DNA follows: TGCGCCAGCAGCCACCCGGACACCATATATTCT.

A note on this clonotype: Compared with germline, one end of the junction differs, possibly owing to a read error. The V call is TRBV4-1, the J call TRBJ2-7; 13 bases are a match to TRBD2. Per the germline V gene, CDR1 is MGHRA and CDR2 is YSYEKL. The CDR3 totals 15 residues. The CDR3 spells CACTPGTSGAYEQYF. In DNA, the CDR3 is TGCGCCTGCACTCCGGGGACTAGCGGGGCCTACGAACAGTACTTC.